The entry below describes one T cell receptor beta chain. What this receptor recognizes is not known. No quality values exist for individual bases; no much larger clone is one base distant. TCRbeta CDR3 regions were amplified from genomic DNA by means of the immunoSEQ Assay, a bias-controlled multiplex PCR. On the authors' methods: The number of nucleated cells in each sample was estimated by amplification of reference gene primers within the assay. To quantify the absolute abundance of each unique TCRbeta CDR3 rearrangement, sequence reads were collapsed and filtered. Productive Simpson clonality was computed per sample as the square root of Simpson's diversity index over productive rearrangements. This immuneACCESS table, as held by TCRdb, lists in-frame sequences with V and J called but not all clones. Of the missing ones, under half trace to an unresolved V gene in checked studies; the others have no known cause. The V and J calls and the clone size are those of that table, but D and trimming were determined from the DNA. The table for this sample lists tens of thousands of clones; 70% to 90% of them were counted only once. The top ten clonotypes cover around 18% of the sample.

This entry is derived from a study of blood T cell repertoires in COVID-19 (dated by TCRdb to 2020 to 2021). With regard to the full study: Collaborator samples came from the United States, Italy and Spain and covered acute and convalescent phases of COVID-19. The prospective study material was composed of cDNA or gDNA derived from T cells, B-cell-depleted T cells, or PBMCs. Deeply sampled blood TCRbeta repertoires from subjects exposed to, actively infected with, or recovered from COVID-19 were included in the dataset. Samples came from the ongoing ImmuneRACE study (first 160 participants) plus 1,254 subjects from 6 global collaborators. Sample metadata almost always included a de-identified subject ID, COVID-19 status, age in years and sex. Where available, HLA class I and class II types were taken from metadata supplied by the sample provider and were not determined by assay-based typing. The repertoires were released in a freely available public database meant as a resource for research on the immune response to SARS-CoV-2. Overall study outcomes, separate from this receptor: The quantity of clinical and demographic metadata differed by source and by participant and was supplied without curation.

One collaborating source in Seattle enrolled patients while the patients were actively infected and followed the patients over time throughout the course of disease. Each collaborating institution followed its own protocols to collect whole blood in K2EDTA tubes. For TCRbeta analysis, collaborator samples were shipped as frozen whole blood, as isolated PBMCs, or as DNA extracted from either sample type. The CDR1 and CDR2 encoded by the germline V gene are SGHRS and YFSETQ. From the cysteine through the phenylalanine, the CDR3 covers 14 amino acids. Kept here is only the CDR3 DNA, which spans 42 bases and is read in frame from base 1. For this chain, trimming is 4 bases at the V end and 3 bases at the J end, and the number of junction bases without a gene match is 5.

Sample: peripheral blood. The sequence derives from a woman in her fifties or sixties with COVID-19, enrolled during active disease. The sequence links TRBV5-1 to TRBJ1-1; 8 junctional bases match TRBD1. The CDR3 protein sequence reads: CASSQDRADTEAFF. The DNA sequence is as follows: TGCGCCAGCAGCCAGGACAGGGCCGACACTGAAGCTTTCTTT. The CDR3, completed at both ends by the reference TRBV5-1 and TRBJ1-1 genes, gives the full variable domain KAGVTQTPRYLIKTRGQQVTLSCSPISGHRSVSWYQQTPGQGLQFLFEYFSETQRNKGNFPGRFSGRQFSNSRSEMNVSTLELGDSALYLCASSQDRADTEAFFGQGTRLTVV.